The 27 T cell receptor beta chains in this list originate from one sample, sequenced in a study of tumor-infiltrating lymphocytes in primary liver carcinoma. Germline DNA was also extracted, and blood RNA derived from unsorted whole blood. The investigators made TCR beta cDNA from about 510 ng total RNA, using a constant-region primer. Employing slightly modified ARM-PCR, three nested multiplex PCR rounds were run, and these gave rise to the TCR beta libraries. The first two PCR rounds, approximately 10 cycles each, used TRBV1-TRBV30 forward primers and a C-beta reverse primer. TCRdb called the multiplex PCR reads again in MiXCR, with one record for every CDR3 protein. Among under 200,000 distinct CDR3 sequences listed, 65% were seen once. The sample was peripheral blood. The receptors were sampled from a woman between 55 and 75 years old with primary liver carcinoma and hepatitis B virus infection.

With respect to this clonotype: One junction end does not reproduce the germline sequence, and a read error may be involved. This rearrangement joins TRBV11-2 to TRBJ2-2; 9 nucleotides line up with TRBD2. The CDR3 length is 17 residues. CDR1 is SGHAT, CDR2 FQNNGV, per germline. This CDR3 is CASSTWTSAANTGELFF. CDR3 sequence (DNA): TGTGCCAGCAGTACCTGGACTAGCGCCGCGAACACCGGGGAGTTGTTTTTT.

Of note for this clonotype: A single base separates this from a much larger clone, so it may be a read error. This chain uses TRBV30 with TRBJ1-5; 7 positions agree with TRBD1. After removal of 3 bases from V and 0 bases from J, the junction contained 8 bases not matched to a gene. CDR3 length: 16 amino acids. Per the germline V gene, CDR1 is GTSNPN and CDR2 is SVGIG (reference sequence). The CDR3 is CAWRAGDSFSNQPQHF. The CDR3 DNA follows: TGTGCCTGGAGGGCAGGGGACAGTTTTAGCAATCAGCCCCAGCATTTT.

On this clonotype itself: A much larger clone lies one base from this, so it may be a read error. This chain joins TRBV5-6 and TRBJ1-2; 7 bases agree with TRBD1. This CDR3 comprises 15 residues. Germline lookup yields CDR1 SGHDT and CDR2 YYEEEE. Losses at the gene ends were 3 bases for V and 8 bases for J; bases not matched to a gene: 13. CDR3 DNA: TGTGCCAGCAGCTGGGGGACAGACCTGAGGCGAGGCTACACCTTC. Amino acid sequence: CASSWGTDLRRGYTF.

The rearrangement links TRBV7-8 to TRBJ1-2, with no clear D. Germline CDR1 SGHVS, CDR2 FQNEAQ. The V end was cut by 5 bases, the J end by 2 bases, with 12 bases between. This CDR3 spans 14 amino acids. The CDR3 spells CASSASRVNYGYTF. In DNA form, the CDR3 reads TGTGCCAGCAGCGCCTCACGGGTAAACTATGGCTACACCTTC.

For this clonotype: This could be a read error, since a much larger clone is one nucleotide away. V gene TRBV6-1 combines with J gene TRBJ1-5; 7 bases map to TRBD1. The germline CDR1 and CDR2 sequences are MNHNS and SASEGT. CDR3 length: 17 amino acids. DNA of the CDR3: TGTGTCAGCGGTAGGGGCCAGGGGGACTATAGCAATCAGCCCCAGCATTTT. Its translation: CVSGRGQGDYSNQPQHF.

With regard to this clonotype: This may come from a read error, since a much larger clone is one base off. The rearrangement joins TRBV4-2 to TRBJ2-1; 8 positions match TRBD2. The CDR3 extends over 16 amino acids. The germline CDR1 and CDR2 sequences are LGHNA and YNFKEQ. Losses at the gene ends were 0 bases for V and 9 bases for J; bases not matched to a gene: 10. The CDR3 loop is CASSQDWNGRASEQFF. The CDR3 nucleotides are TGTGCCAGCAGCCAAGATTGGAACGGGAGGGCCAGTGAGCAGTTCTTC.

The count of this clonotype is one. A junction end diverges from the germline sequence, so it may reflect a read error. The chain uses TRBV14 and TRBJ2-1; 7 positions agree with TRBD2. The CDR3 sequence is 17 residues long. CDR1 SGHDN and CDR2 FVKESK come from the germline V gene. For the CDR3, the DNA is TGTGCCAGCAGCCAAGATTCCCTGGGGGGGATCTACAATGTGCAGTTCTTC. Translated, it gives CASSQDSLGGIYNVQFF.

There are many counts of this clonotype. V and J are TRBV7-8 and TRBJ2-1; 9 nucleotides align to TRBD2. Germline V CDR1 and CDR2: SGHVS, FQNEAQ. V shed 3 bases, J shed 7 bases, and the junction held 10 bases outside the gene matches. There are 16 residues in the CDR3. CDR3: CASSFFIRREGNEQFF. The CDR3, as DNA: TGTGCCAGCAGCTTCTTTATTAGGCGGGAGGGGAATGAGCAGTTCTTC.

There are a few counts of this clonotype. The gene calls are TRBV28 and TRBJ2-4; no definite D call. Germline V lookup: CDR1 MDHEN, CDR2 SYDVKM. CDR3 length: 16 residues. The V end lost 2 bases, the J end lost 7 bases, and 18 bases lay between the germline ends. The chain's CDR3 is CASSLRGRRDGNIQYF. The CDR3, as DNA: TGTGCCAGCAGTTTACGTGGCAGAAGGGATGGGAACATTCAGTACTTC.

On this clonotype itself: Germline is not matched at one junction end, which may reflect a read error. The V call is TRBV7-9, the J call TRBJ2-7; D might be TRBD1 (5 bases). CDR1 is SEHNR, CDR2 FQNEAQ, per germline (reference sequence). The CDR3 is 14 residues long. The CDR3 sequence is CASSLVQATYEQYF. CDR3 bases: TGTGCCAGCAGCTTAGTACAGGCCACCTATGAGCAGTACTTC.

This clonotype was observed a handful of times. The gene calls are TRBV28 and TRBJ2-7; weak D call: TRBD2 (6 bases). Trimming removed 3 bases from V and 1 base from J, with 7 bases in between. Looked up from germline, CDR1 is MDHEN and CDR2 is SYDVKM. The CDR3 length is 13 residues. CDR3 sequence reads: CASSFAGSYEQYF. The CDR3 region has the DNA TGTGCCAGCAGTTTCGCGGGGTCCTACGAGCAGTACTTC.

As concerns this clonotype: At one end, the junction sequence differs from germline, possibly due to a read error. This chain connects TRBV18 to TRBJ2-7; possible D gene TRBD2, 5 bases. Germline V gene data show CDR1 as KGHSH and CDR2 as LQKENI. This CDR3 is 13 amino acids long. DNA for the CDR3: TGTGCCAGCTCACCACCGTCTGCTAGGGAGCAGTATTTC. This gives the protein CASSPPSAREQYF. Drawing the rest from reference TRBV18 and TRBJ2-7, the complete variable domain is NAGVMQNPRHLVRRRGQEARLRCSPMKGHSHVYWYRQLPEEGLKFMVYLQKENIIDESGMPKERFSAEFPKEGPSILRIQQVVRGDSAAYFCASSPPSAREQYFGPGTRLTVT.

There are many counts of this clonotype. The chain carries TRBV7-8 and TRBJ2-7; D is ambiguous. CDR1 and CDR2 from the germline V gene are SGHVS and FQNEAQ. CDR3 length: 13 residues. V shed 5 bases and J shed 6 bases, with 14 bases lying between them. This CDR3 reads CASSPRTVVEQYF. The CDR3 region has the DNA TGTGCCAGCAGCCCCAGAACAGTAGTCGAGCAGTACTTC.

As for this clonotype: This may be a read error, as it is one base from a much larger clone. The chain carries TRBV7-8 and TRBJ1-5; 11 bases line up with TRBD1. Per germline, CDR1 SGHVS and CDR2 FQNEAQ. The CDR3 spans 16 residues. CDR3 sequence: CASCLKGTGGFQPQHF. In nucleotides, the CDR3 is TGTGCCAGCTGCTTAAAAGGGACAGGGGGTTTTCAGCCCCAGCATTTT. The complete variable domain, with remaining parts taken from reference TRBV7-8 and TRBJ1-5, reads GAGVSQSPRYKVAKRGQDVALRCDPISGHVSLFWYQQALGQGPEFLTYFQNEAQLDKSGLPSDRFFAERPEGSVSTLKIQRTQQEDSAVYLCASCLKGTGGFQPQHFGDGTRLSIL.

Regarding this clonotype: A read error may account for a junction end that differs from germline. This rearrangement joins TRBV11-2 to TRBJ1-1; the match to TRBD1 covers 7 bases. This CDR3 comprises 16 residues. CDR1 is SGHAT and CDR2 is FQNNGV in the germline V gene. CDR3 coding DNA: TGTGCCAACAGCGCAGGGGGTGGATGGGTGAATACTGAAGCTTTCTTT. Protein sequence: CANSAGGGWVNTEAFF.

This clonotype came up once. A much larger clonotype is one base distant, so this may be a read error. The chain combines TRBV10-3 with TRBJ1-6; D gene ambiguous. CDR3 length equals 12 residues. Germline V gene sequence: CDR1 ENHRY, CDR2 SYGVKD. CDR3 sequence: CGISEDNSPLHF. The CDR3 DNA follows: TGTGGCATCAGTGAGGATAATTCACCCCTCCACTTT.

With respect to this clonotype: No conserved phenylalanine or tryptophan ends this CDR3, so it is likely a read error. The chain joins TRBV11-2 to TRBJ1-2; 9 positions agree with TRBD1. CDR1 SGHAT and CDR2 FQNNGV come from the germline V gene. J was trimmed by 3 bases and V by 4 bases; bases with no gene match: 12. The CDR3 runs to 17 residues. The DNA for the CDR3 is TGTGCCAGCAGCTCCATAAACAGGGGGCGCCTCGACTATGGCTACACCTCC. Translating it yields CASSSINRGRLDYGYTS.

This clonotype was recorded many times. The chain couples TRBV6-1 to TRBJ2-5; 12 bases map to TRBD2. V shed 11 bases, J shed 4 bases, and the junction held 5 bases outside the gene matches. The CDR3 covers 13 residues. Germline V CDR1 and CDR2: MNHNS, SASEGT. CDR3 sequence (DNA): TGTGCCTCCCAGGGACTAGCGGGAGAGACCCAGTACTTC. Translating gives CASQGLAGETQYF.

To note about this clonotype: Sequence at one end of the junction differs from germline and may be a read error. The V gene is TRBV11-3, the J gene TRBJ1-6; no clear D. CDR1 and CDR2 from the germline V gene are SGHNT and YENEEA. The CDR3 has 14 amino acids. The CDR3 DNA sequence: TGTGCTAGCAGCCAGACGGATTATAATTCATCCCTCCACTTT. Its protein product is CASSQTDYNSSLHF.

This rearrangement joins TRBV28 to TRBJ2-7; 7 positions agree with TRBD2. V trimming: 2 bases; J trimming: 5 bases; junction bases outside the gene matches: 18. CDR1 is MDHEN, CDR2 SYDVKM, per germline. This CDR3 comprises 18 residues. The CDR3 loop is CASSLNPSGAGVRDEQYF. The CDR3 region has the DNA TGTGCCAGCAGTTTAAATCCGTCCGGGGCGGGAGTAAGAGACGAGCAGTACTTC.

This clonotype was seen repeatedly, ten times or more. The V and J genes are TRBV11-3 and TRBJ2-6; D perhaps matches TRBD2 (6 bases). V was pared by 1 base and J by 0 bases, with 16 bases between. The CDR3 sequence is 19 residues long. The germline V gene has CDR1 SGHNT and CDR2 YENEEA. The CDR3: CASSLASVGGRSGANVLTF. The DNA for the CDR3 is TGTGCCAGCAGCTTAGCATCGGTTGGAGGGCGCTCTGGGGCCAACGTCCTGACTTTC.

The chain employs TRBV6-6 and TRBJ2-1; 7 nucleotides line up with TRBD2. The V gene's germline CDR1 is MNHNY and CDR2 SVGAGI (reference sequence). Germline trimming cut 7 bases from V and 9 bases from J; bases unmatched to any gene: 9. The CDR3 consists of 13 residues. The DNA for the CDR3 is TGTGCCAGCATCCATGAGGGGAGGGGTGAGCAGTTCTTC. Translating gives CASIHEGRGEQFF.

The chain uses TRBV4-1 and TRBJ2-3; 7 bases line up with TRBD2. The CDR3 consists of 16 residues. Germline V gene sequence: CDR1 MGHRA, CDR2 YSYEKL. V lost 1 base, J lost 5 bases, and 9 bases stayed unmatched. Here the CDR3 DNA reads TGCGCCAGCAGCCAAGTTCGCGGGAGCCCTATAGATACGCAGTATTTT. This sequence encodes CASSQVRGSPIDTQYF.

For this clonotype: The germline gene is not matched at one end of the junction; a read error may be the cause. V usage is TRBV11-2 and J usage is TRBJ2-1; weak D call: TRBD2 (6 bases). Per germline, CDR1 SGHAT and CDR2 FQNNGV. This CDR3 contains 15 residues. The CDR3 sequence is CASGPFPGLYSEQFF. In DNA form, the CDR3 reads TGTGCCAGCGGCCCGTTTCCGGGACTCTACAGTGAGCAGTTCTTC.

Comments on this clonotype: It may be a read error: a sequence one base away is much more abundant. DNA for the CDR3: TGTGCCAGCAGCCGAGGACTAGTCGATGAGCAGTTCTTC. Amino acid sequence: CASSRGLVDEQFF. The J gene is TRBJ2-1, the V gene TRBV14; 7 bases map to TRBD2. Germline loops: CDR1 SGHDN, CDR2 FVKESK. Losses at the gene ends were 4 bases for V and 8 bases for J; bases not matched to a gene: 5. The CDR3 length is 13 residues.

The chain combines TRBV11-2 with TRBJ2-1; 11 bases agree with TRBD2. Germline CDR1 and CDR2: SGHAT and FQNNGV. The CDR3 runs 15 residues. V shed 4 bases, J shed 6 bases, and the junction held 5 bases outside the gene matches. The CDR3 region is CASSYTSGSCNEQFF. The CDR3 DNA reads as TGTGCCAGCAGCTACACTAGCGGGAGTTGCAATGAGCAGTTCTTC.

A note on this clonotype: A junction end diverges from the germline sequence, so it may reflect a read error. This sequence joins TRBV28 and TRBJ2-2; D assignment may be TRBD1 or TRBD2 (6 bases each). Germline V CDR1 and CDR2: MDHEN, SYDVKM. CDR3 length equals 14 residues. The CDR3: CDSSLGGTTGELFF. CDR3 coding DNA: TGTGACAGCAGTTTAGGCGGGACAACCGGGGAGCTGTTTTTT.